What follows are 32 T cell receptor beta chains derived from one specimen sequenced in a study of shared clonotypes between healthy human individuals. Profiling relied on immunoSEQ multiplex PCR, and the TCRdb table lists in-frame clones only, not all of them. The sample comprises hundreds of thousands of clones, about 76% of which are singletons, and about 12% rests with the top ten. Sequenced sample: PBMCs. The source of these receptors is a middle-aged woman in good health. Some clones in this sample may be carry-over from other donors' samples.

This clone appeared a single time. This chain links TRBV20-1 with TRBJ1-2; a possible D gene is TRBD1 (5 bases). The V gene's germline CDR1 is DFQATT and CDR2 SNEGSKA (reference sequence). The length of the CDR3 is 11 residues. V lost 0 bases and J lost 8, with 7 bases in between. CDR3 DNA: TGCAGTGCTAGAGAAGAGGGGGGCTACACCTTC. It encodes CSAREEGGYTF.

This chain uses TRBV19 with TRBJ2-7, with D uncertain. Germline V gene data show CDR1 as LNHDA and CDR2 as SQIVND (reference sequence). The length of the CDR3 is 14 residues. The V and J ends lost 3 bases and 0 bases respectively, with 9 bases between them. Here the CDR3 DNA reads TGTGCCAGTAGTATTAATTACAACTCCTACGAGCAGTACTTC. This encodes CASSINYNSYEQYF.

J is TRBJ2-1 and V is TRBV7-8, with 7 positions matching TRBD2. J was trimmed by 4 bases and V by 7 bases; bases with no gene match: 13. CDR1 is SGHVS and CDR2 is FQNEAQ in the germline V gene. This CDR3 region has 16 residues. DNA for the CDR3: TGTGCCAGCATCCCACGGTCTGGGACTATATACAATGAGCAGTTCTTC. It specifies CASIPRSGTIYNEQFF.

The rearrangement joins TRBV4-1 to TRBJ1-2, with 9 bases fitting TRBD1. J gave up 5 bases and V 3 bases, and 10 bases lay outside the gene matches. This CDR3 region has 16 residues. CDR1 and CDR2 from the germline V gene are MGHRA and YSYEKL. The CDR3 DNA is TGCGCCAGCAGCCAGGGGGACAGGGCGGTCGGATATGGCTACACCTTC. It codes for CASSQGDRAVGYGYTF.

J is TRBJ2-7 and V is TRBV9; D uncertain. Germline V gives CDR1 SGDLS, CDR2 YYNGEE. CDR3 length: 15 amino acids. Trimming stripped 0 bases from V and 3 bases from J, with 13 bases between. The chain's CDR3 is CASSVGPGLFYEQYF. The DNA for the CDR3 is TGTGCCAGCAGCGTAGGCCCGGGTTTGTTCTACGAGCAGTACTTC.

This clone was detected only a few times. The chain combines TRBV28 with TRBJ1-5; D perhaps matches TRBD1 (5 bases). Germline V gene sequence: CDR1 MDHEN, CDR2 SYDVKM. The V and J ends lost 4 bases and 7 bases respectively, with 26 bases between them. The CDR3 sequence is 18 residues long. CDR3 coding DNA: TGTGCCAGCAGTTCGCGACGTCTAATCCGGGAGGGGAGACAGCCCCAGCATTTT. It translates to CASSSRRLIREGRQPQHF.

This chain connects TRBV2 to TRBJ2-7, with a possible D match to TRBD1 (6 bases). V shed 6 bases and J shed 2 bases, with 14 bases lying between them. The CDR3 runs to 14 residues. CDR1 and CDR2 (germline): SNHLY, FYNNEI. The CDR3 loop reads CASRRRDTTYEQYF. CDR3 in DNA: TGTGCCAGCAGGAGAAGGGACACTACCTACGAGCAGTACTTC.

The chain carries TRBV18 and TRBJ2-7, with no clear D. V was clipped by 4 bases and J by 3 bases, with 7 bases between them. Germline V gives CDR1 KGHSH, CDR2 LQKENI. The CDR3 consists of 12 residues. The CDR3 is CASSRENYEQYF. CDR3 in DNA: TGTGCCAGCTCACGAGAAAACTACGAGCAGTACTTC.

The rearrangement joins TRBV29-1 to TRBJ2-1, with D possibly matching TRBD1 (6 bases). Trimming cost V 6 bases and J 9 bases, with 9 bases left between them. The CDR3 is made up of 10 amino acids. Germline CDR1 and CDR2: SQVTM and ANQGSEA. CDR3: CSVSGAEQFF. The CDR3 DNA reads TGCAGCGTCTCAGGGGCTGAGCAGTTCTTC.

V gene TRBV4-1 combines with J gene TRBJ2-1, with D maybe TRBD2 (6 bases). V lost 2 bases and J lost 11, with 22 bases in between. The CDR3 extends over 16 amino acids. CDR1 MGHRA and CDR2 YSYEKL come from the germline V gene. CDR3 bases: TGCGCCAGCAGCCAACCTCGGGGGACTCGCCTAGCGAAGCAGTTCTTC. It translates to CASSQPRGTRLAKQFF.

V usage is TRBV10-2 and J usage is TRBJ1-1, with 7 nucleotides matching TRBD1. Looked up from germline, CDR1 is WSHSY and CDR2 is SAAADI. Trimming took 6 bases from V and 1 from J; bases not matched to a gene: 5. The CDR3 contains 14 residues. The CDR3 sequence: CASSRGAWNTEAFF. CDR3 DNA sequence: TGCGCCAGCAGCAGGGGGGCCTGGAACACTGAAGCTTTCTTT.

In DNA form, the CDR3 reads TGTGCCAGCAGTGTAACAGGCTCTGAAGCTTTCTTT. Translation: CASSVTGSEAFF. This chain links TRBV2 with TRBJ1-1; D is perhaps TRBD1 (5 bases). Germline loops: CDR1 SNHLY, CDR2 FYNNEI. The V gene lost 4 bases and the J gene lost 6 bases, with 9 bases spanning the gap. The CDR3 length is 12 residues. The whole variable domain, remainder taken from reference TRBV2 and TRBJ1-1, is EPEVTQTPSHQVTQMGQEVILRCVPISNHLYFYWYRQILGQKVEFLVSFYNNEISEKSEIFDDQFSVERPDGSNFTLKIRSTKLEDSAMYFCASSVTGSEAFFGQGTRLTVV.

The CDR3 DNA is TGTGCCAGTAGTACGCCGGGACTAGAACGGGCCGGGGAGCTGTTTTTT. Translated: CASSTPGLERAGELFF. The gene calls are TRBV19 and TRBJ2-2; 8 positions agree with TRBD2. V trimming: 4 bases; J trimming: 6 bases; junction bases outside the gene matches: 10. The CDR3 is 16 amino acids. The germline CDR1 and CDR2 sequences are LNHDA and SQIVND (reference sequence).

This clone was observed a single time. The genes are TRBV5-1 and TRBJ1-1, with a weak D call TRBD1 (6 bases). Germline V lookup: CDR1 SGHRS, CDR2 YFSETQ. With 0 bases removed from V and 5 bases from J, the gap between germline ends came to 14 bases. The CDR3 is 15 amino acids. The CDR3 DNA is TGCGCCAGCAGCTTGGCCACAGGCCAGGGGACTGAAGCTTTCTTT. Translated, it gives CASSLATGQGTEAFF.

The chain has TRBV7-2 and TRBJ1-4; D is possibly TRBD1 (6 bases). The CDR3 loop spans 14 amino acids. Deletions cut 5 bases from V and 5 bases from J, with 12 bases between. Germline CDR1 reads SGHTA; CDR2 reads FQGNSA. The DNA of the CDR3 is TGTGCCAGCAGCGAGGGACACGCCAATGAAAAACTGTTTTTT. It encodes CASSEGHANEKLFF.

This clone showed up just a few times. This chain links TRBV30 with TRBJ1-2; weak D call: TRBD1 (6 bases). Germline V gene lookup returns CDR1 GTSNPN and CDR2 SVGIG (reference sequence). Trimming stripped 2 bases from V and 4 bases from J, with 14 bases between. The CDR3 is 14 amino acids. In nucleotides, the CDR3 is TGTGCCTGGAGTAGGGGGGACCGGCGCTATGGCTACACCTTC. Translated: CAWSRGDRRYGYTF.

The chain combines TRBV11-2 with TRBJ2-5; 8 bases match TRBD2. This CDR3 region has 15 residues. Trimming removed 2 bases from V and 4 bases from J; junction bases left unmatched: 6. Germline V lookup: CDR1 SGHAT, CDR2 FQNNGV. The CDR3 protein is CASSLWRGLGETQYF. The CDR3 bases are TGTGCCAGCAGCTTATGGCGGGGACTAGGAGAGACCCAGTACTTC.

V is TRBV29-1 and J is TRBJ2-1; D not resolved. V gave up 3 bases and J gave up 10 bases, with 10 bases separating them. The CDR3 runs to 11 residues. The germline V gene encodes CDR1 SQVTM and CDR2 ANQGSEA. The CDR3 loop reads CSVDRGYEQFF. CDR3 bases: TGCAGCGTTGATCGCGGTTACGAGCAGTTCTTC.

The chain couples TRBV15 to TRBJ2-1; TRBD2 matches at 9 bases. CDR1 is LNHNV, CDR2 YYDKDF, per germline (reference sequence). The CDR3 is 15 amino acids. The junction had 7 bases not matched to a gene; V was cut back by 5 bases and J by 5 bases. CDR3 sequence reads: CATSDPSGIDNEQFF. The CDR3 region has the DNA TGTGCCACCAGCGACCCTAGCGGGATTGACAATGAGCAGTTCTTC.

This clone was observed a few times. The gene calls are TRBV28 and TRBJ1-2; D ambiguous. Germline V gene sequence: CDR1 MDHEN, CDR2 SYDVKM. The V and J ends lost 5 bases and 4 bases respectively, with 11 bases between them. This CDR3 spans 13 amino acids. This CDR3 reads CASSQVRLYGYTF. The DNA of the CDR3 is TGTGCCAGCAGTCAGGTACGGCTCTATGGCTACACCTTC.

The rearrangement joins TRBV30 to TRBJ1-1; D gene uncertain. Per the germline V gene, CDR1 is GTSNPN and CDR2 is SVGIG (reference sequence). This CDR3 has 12 amino acids. As DNA, the CDR3 is TGTGCGAGAGGCGAGGGGAACACTGAAGCTTTCTTT. Translated: CARGEGNTEAFF.

This clone was picked up one time. This chain connects TRBV7-6 to TRBJ2-5; D may be TRBD1 (5 bases). The length of the CDR3 is 13 residues. Trimming cost V 4 bases and J 5 bases, with 11 bases left between them. Germline lookup yields CDR1 SGHVS and CDR2 FNYEAQ. CDR3 region: CASSSASGETQYF. CDR3 DNA: TGTGCCAGCAGCTCCGCTTCAGGGGAGACCCAGTACTTC.

The rearrangement uses TRBV11-3 and TRBJ2-1; D remains unclear. The CDR3 is made up of 14 amino acids. Germline assignment: CDR1 SGHNT and CDR2 YENEEA. V lost 1 base and J 4 bases, leaving 8 bases between the germline ends. The CDR3 DNA reads as TGTGCCAGCAGCTTAGTTGCATCATACAATGAGCAGTTCTTC. As protein: CASSLVASYNEQFF.

The chain carries TRBV9 and TRBJ2-5; 8 bases are shared with TRBD1. V lost 4 bases and J lost 5; bases outside the gene matches: 16. Germline assignment: CDR1 SGDLS and CDR2 YYNGEE. CDR3 length: 17 amino acids. The DNA of the CDR3 is TGTGCCAGCAGCCCGAGGGGGGACTCCAGGACAGGGGAGACCCAGTACTTC. This translates into CASSPRGDSRTGETQYF.

This chain links TRBV7-9 with TRBJ1-1; possible D gene TRBD1, 5 bases. CDR3 length: 14 residues. From germline, CDR1 is SEHNR and CDR2 FQNEAQ (reference sequence). V shed 2 bases and J shed 6 bases, with 13 bases lying between them. CDR3 in DNA: TGTGCCAGCAGCTTATGGAGGAAGGGGTCTGAAGCTTTCTTT. Translation gives CASSLWRKGSEAFF.

V gene TRBV15 combines with J gene TRBJ2-2; no clear D gene. The ends were cut back, 0 bases at V and 7 bases at J, with 12 bases in the middle. The CDR3 covers 15 residues. From germline, CDR1 is LNHNV and CDR2 YYDKDF (reference sequence). The CDR3 DNA sequence: TGTGCCACCAGCAGAGACCGGCACGGCGTCGGGGAGCTGTTTTTT. Amino acid sequence: CATSRDRHGVGELFF.

The V call is TRBV9, the J call TRBJ2-2; no reliable D call. This CDR3 has 13 residues. CDR1 is SGDLS and CDR2 is YYNGEE in the germline V gene. Trimming cost V 3 bases and J 6 bases, with 9 bases left between them. The CDR3 reads CASSAVFSGELFF. The DNA for the CDR3 is TGTGCCAGCAGCGCCGTTTTCTCCGGGGAGCTGTTTTTT. The full variable domain, in which reference TRBV9 and TRBJ2-2 provide the parts outside the CDR3, is DSGVTQTPKHLITATGQRVTLRCSPRSGDLSVYWYQQSLDQGLQFLIQYYNGEERAKGNILERFSAQQFPDLHSELNLSSLELGDSALYFCASSAVFSGELFFGEGSRLTVL.

The V call is TRBV18, the J call TRBJ1-1; D call uncertain. Trimming left V 4 bases short and J 8 bases short, with 14 bases between. The CDR3 extends over 13 amino acids. CDR1 and CDR2 from the germline V gene are KGHSH and LQKENI. CDR3 amino acids: CASSLTSFWEAFF. In DNA, the CDR3 is TGTGCCAGCTCACTGACGTCTTTTTGGGAAGCTTTCTTT.

The chain recombines TRBV28 with TRBJ2-1; D is unclear. Trimming left V 5 bases short and J 3 bases short, with 11 bases between. From germline, CDR1 is MDHEN and CDR2 SYDVKM. The CDR3 is 14 residues long. The CDR3 loop is CASSEMGRYNEQFF. CDR3 nucleotides: TGTGCCAGCAGTGAAATGGGCCGCTACAATGAGCAGTTCTTC.

This clone has a handful of counts. CDR3 residues: CASRATGGAVDTQYF. The CDR3 bases are TGTGCCAGCAGGGCGACCGGGGGCGCGGTAGATACGCAGTATTTT. The V gene is TRBV6-6, the J gene TRBJ2-3; the D call may be TRBD1 or TRBD2 (6 bases each). V was pared by 6 bases and J by 5 bases, with 18 bases between. The CDR3 consists of 15 residues. Per germline, CDR1 MNHNY and CDR2 SVGAGI (reference sequence).

The rearrangement links TRBV2 to TRBJ1-5; D call uncertain. Germline values: CDR1 SNHLY, CDR2 FYNNEI. The CDR3 spans 14 residues. Trimming removed 2 bases from V and 6 bases from J, with 11 bases in between. CDR3 nucleotide sequence: TGTGCCAGCAGTGAATATAGACGTTCTCAGCCCCAGCATTTT. Translated, it gives CASSEYRRSQPQHF.

This clone is a singleton in its sample. The chain joins TRBV4-1 to TRBJ2-5; D is perhaps TRBD2 (6 bases). V dropped 1 base and J dropped 5 bases, with 8 bases sitting between them. Germline assignment: CDR1 MGHRA and CDR2 YSYEKL. This CDR3 comprises 13 residues. The CDR3 here is CASSQGRVETQYF. In DNA, the CDR3 is TGCGCCAGCAGCCAAGGGAGGGTTGAGACCCAGTACTTC.